A single sample is the source of the 27 T cell receptor beta chains below, sequenced in a study of cytomegalovirus exposure and HLA in healthy donors. The PCR made use of 60 Vbeta and 13 Jbeta primers. Assay used: immunoSEQ multiplex PCR; TCRdb lists only in-frame clones, some missing. The listing records about 170,000 clones. The sequencing input was PBMCs. These receptor sequences come from a woman aged 55-69 years in good health and CMV-seronegative.

V usage is TRBV5-1 and J usage is TRBJ2-2; possibly TRBD2 for D (6 bases). CDR3 size: 15 residues. V lost 7 bases, J lost 4 bases, and 17 bases lay in between. Germline lookup yields CDR1 SGHRS and CDR2 YFSETQ. This CDR3 reads CASAPTGESTGELFF. The CDR3 DNA is TGCGCCAGCGCCCCGACGGGGGAGAGCACCGGGGAGCTGTTTTTT.

The rearrangement joins TRBV12-5 to TRBJ2-1; D perhaps matches TRBD2 (6 bases). The germline CDR1 and CDR2 sequences are LGHNT and FRNRAP. The V gene lost 2 bases and the J gene lost 6 bases, with 14 bases spanning the gap. The CDR3 spans 15 residues. CDR3 in DNA: TGTGCTAGTGGTTTGTTCATGGGGACTTTCAATGAGCAGTTCTTC. Amino acids: CASGLFMGTFNEQFF.

The genes are TRBV29-1 and TRBJ2-5; maybe TRBD1 (6 bases). The DNA end lines up better with TRBJ2-7; the J call may be wrong. This CDR3 region has 12 residues. CDR1 SQVTM and CDR2 ANQGSEA come from the germline V gene. DNA for the CDR3: TGCAGCGTTGAACCACAGGGTGACGAGCAGTACTTC. This sequence encodes CSVEPQGDEQYF.

The chain has TRBV7-2 and TRBJ1-5; D gene unclear. CDR1 SGHTA and CDR2 FQGNSA come from the germline V gene. With 0 bases removed from V and 4 bases from J, the gap between germline ends came to 4 bases. The CDR3 length is 13 residues. In DNA, the CDR3 is TGTGCCAGCAGCTTAGCACAGAATCAGCCCCAGCATTTT. This sequence encodes CASSLAQNQPQHF.

V gene TRBV7-6 combines with J gene TRBJ2-7; TRBD1 matches 8 bases. CDR3 length: 15 residues. V gave up 5 bases and J gave up 5 bases; unmatched junction bases: 11. In germline, CDR1 is SGHVS, CDR2 FNYEAQ. The CDR3 region has the DNA TGTGCCAGCAGCCCCGTGGGTCAGACAGGGGACGAGCAGTACTTC. Translating it yields CASSPVGQTGDEQYF.

The chain uses TRBV7-9 and TRBJ1-2, with TRBD1 identical over 7 bases. CDR1 is SEHNR, CDR2 FQNEAQ, per germline (reference sequence). This CDR3 spans 13 amino acids. Trimming removed 5 bases from V and 7 bases from J; junction bases left unmatched: 7. The CDR3 DNA reads as TGTGCCAGCAGCGCAGGGGGAGCGGCTGGCTACACCTTC. Encoded protein: CASSAGGAAGYTF.

The V gene is TRBV5-1, the J gene TRBJ2-7; tentatively, D is TRBD1 (6 bases). Deletions cut 6 bases from V and 0 bases from J, with 13 bases between. From germline, CDR1 is SGHRS and CDR2 YFSETQ. The CDR3 runs 14 residues. The CDR3 is CASNRGQSSYEQYF. CDR3 DNA sequence: TGCGCCAGCAATCGAGGACAGAGCTCCTACGAGCAGTACTTC.

This chain links TRBV27 with TRBJ2-3; TRBD2 agrees at 7 bases. This CDR3 contains 19 residues. Trimming removed 1 base from V and 4 bases from J; junction bases left unmatched: 17. The germline CDR1 and CDR2 sequences are MNHEY and SMNVEV (reference sequence). CDR3 in amino acids: CASSLFSSGAQAAADTQYF. Here the CDR3 DNA reads TGTGCCAGCAGTTTATTCTCTAGCGGAGCCCAGGCCGCCGCAGATACGCAGTATTTT.

The gene calls are TRBV5-1 and TRBJ2-2, with 12 bases fitting TRBD2. This CDR3 region has 17 residues. Per the germline V gene, CDR1 is SGHRS and CDR2 is YFSETQ. V shed 0 bases and J 4 bases; nucleotides not matched to a gene: 4. This chain's CDR3 is CASSLAVLAGGTGELFF. The CDR3 DNA reads TGCGCCAGCAGCTTGGCCGTACTAGCGGGAGGCACCGGGGAGCTGTTTTTT.

The chain has TRBV4-1 and TRBJ2-5; TRBD2 agrees at 9 bases. The germline CDR1 and CDR2 sequences are MGHRA and YSYEKL. Unmatched junction bases numbered 17, after V lost 4 bases and J lost 5 bases. The CDR3 spans 18 residues. The CDR3, as DNA: TGCGCCAGCAGCCCTCAAAGCGGGGGGCGGGGTAAGCTGGAGACCCAGTACTTC. Translating gives CASSPQSGGRGKLETQYF.

The rearrangement uses TRBV5-6 and TRBJ1-1; possibly TRBD1 for D (6 bases). Germline CDR1 and CDR2: SGHDT and YYEEEE. The CDR3 sequence is 14 residues long. Trimming removed 4 bases at V and 5 bases at J, with 15 bases between. The CDR3 region is CASSLQGRITEAFF. CDR3 nucleotide sequence: TGTGCCAGCAGCCTACAGGGAAGGATTACTGAAGCTTTCTTT.

The rearrangement joins TRBV11-1 to TRBJ2-2; the D gene is possibly TRBD1 (5 bases). This CDR3 comprises 12 residues. The germline V and J ends were trimmed by 11 bases and 3 bases, with 10 bases remaining between them. Germline CDR1 reads SGHAT; CDR2 reads FQDESV (reference sequence). CDR3 sequence (DNA): TGTGCCTACAGGTCCGACACCGGGGAGCTGTTTTTT. As protein: CAYRSDTGELFF.

J is TRBJ2-3 and V is TRBV5-1; 7 bases line up with TRBD1. With 5 bases clipped from V and 5 bases from J, the junction kept 5 bases outside the gene matches. The V gene's germline CDR1 is SGHRS and CDR2 YFSETQ. The CDR3 is 13 amino acids. CDR3: CASSRGLEDTQYF. For the CDR3, the DNA is TGCGCCAGCAGTAGGGGGCTTGAAGATACGCAGTATTTT.

V is TRBV6-6 and J is TRBJ2-5; D perhaps matches TRBD2 (5 bases). With 6 bases removed from V and 4 bases from J, the gap between germline ends came to 18 bases. The CDR3 loop spans 15 amino acids. Germline CDR1 is MNHNY and CDR2 is SVGAGI (reference sequence). In DNA, the CDR3 is TGTGCCAGCAGGGCTCGGGGTGTGGAAGGAGAGACCCAGTACTTC. It translates to CASRARGVEGETQYF.

This chain uses TRBV7-9 with TRBJ1-1; D unclear. The CDR3 contains 15 residues. V lost 5 bases to trimming and J lost 1 base, with 14 bases between them. Germline values: CDR1 SEHNR, CDR2 FQNEAQ (reference sequence). The CDR3 protein is CASSEVEGGNTEAFF. Written as DNA, the CDR3 is TGTGCCAGCAGCGAGGTGGAGGGAGGGAACACTGAAGCTTTCTTT.

J is TRBJ2-7 and V is TRBV7-7; possible D gene TRBD2, 5 bases. Looked up from germline, CDR1 is SSHAT and CDR2 is FNYEAQ (reference sequence). The CDR3 is 12 residues long. V shed 4 bases and J shed 2 bases, with 6 bases lying between them. The CDR3 spells CASSYGTYEQYF. CDR3 DNA: TGTGCCAGCAGCTACGGGACCTACGAGCAGTACTTC.

The chain combines TRBV6-5 with TRBJ1-2; 7 nucleotides line up with TRBD1. Trimming at V came to 0 bases and at J to 4 bases, leaving 2 bases not matched to a gene. The CDR3 runs to 14 residues. Germline V CDR1 and CDR2: MNHEY, SVGAGI. The CDR3 DNA is TGTGCCAGCAGTTACTCCGACAGGGTCTATGGCTACACCTTC. Protein: CASSYSDRVYGYTF.

The CDR3 is CASSPPRGNTIYF. In DNA form, the CDR3 reads TGTGCCAGCTCACCACCGAGAGGAAACACCATATATTTT. The chain links TRBV18 to TRBJ1-3; D unclear. Trimming pared 0 bases from V and 4 bases from J, leaving 4 bases between. There are 13 residues in the CDR3. Germline values: CDR1 KGHSH, CDR2 LQKENI.

The chain combines TRBV9 with TRBJ2-5; TRBD1 agrees at 10 bases. Germline V CDR1 and CDR2: SGDLS, YYNGEE. The CDR3 is 17 residues long. V lost 7 bases to trimming and J lost 3 bases; unmatched junction nucleotides: 15. The CDR3 sequence is CASSRPGQGTFKETQYF. The CDR3 bases are TGTGCCAGCTCGCGGCCGGGACAGGGGACCTTCAAAGAGACCCAGTACTTC.

This rearrangement joins TRBV5-4 to TRBJ1-4, with 8 bases aligning to TRBD1. Germline lookup yields CDR1 SGHNT and CDR2 YYREEE (reference sequence). The V segment lost 0 bases and the J segment 7 bases; nucleotides outside the gene matches: 5. The CDR3 contains 15 residues. The CDR3: CASSLADREGEKLFF. The CDR3 bases are TGTGCCAGCAGCTTGGCGGACAGGGAAGGTGAAAAACTGTTTTTT.

The chain links TRBV18 to TRBJ2-5; no reliable D call. This CDR3 comprises 12 residues. CDR1 is KGHSH, CDR2 LQKENI, per germline. Trimming cost V 3 bases and J 4 bases, with 6 bases left between them. The CDR3 DNA sequence: TGTGCCAGCTCACCCGTGAGAGAGACCCAGTACTTC. Its translation: CASSPVRETQYF.

This chain uses TRBV6-5 with TRBJ2-7; TRBD1 aligns across 9 bases. After removal of 5 bases from V and 7 bases from J, the junction contained 9 bases not matched to a gene. CDR1 is MNHEY, CDR2 SVGAGI, per germline. The CDR3 covers 14 residues. CDR3 region: CASSDRDRVGEQYF. DNA for the CDR3: TGTGCCAGCAGTGACCGGGACAGGGTGGGGGAGCAGTACTTC.

The J gene is TRBJ2-5, the V gene TRBV4-1, with TRBD1 matching 8 bases. TRBJ2-7 explains the end of the DNA better; the J call may be wrong. This CDR3 has 15 amino acids. Germline V gene sequence: CDR1 MGHRA, CDR2 YSYEKL. The CDR3, as DNA: TGCGCCAGCAGCCAACTAGACAGGGGTTCCTACGAGCAGTACTTC. It encodes CASSQLDRGSYEQYF.

The chain couples TRBV7-2 to TRBJ2-1; perhaps TRBD2 as D (5 bases). Germline lookup yields CDR1 SGHTA and CDR2 FQGNSA. This CDR3 is 13 amino acids long. V was shortened by 5 bases and J by 7 bases, with 12 bases between the two germline ends. The CDR3 DNA is TGTGCCAGCAGCCGGGCTCGGGGTAATGAGCAGTTCTTC. Its translation is CASSRARGNEQFF.

On this clone: Other DNA sequences in the same sample also yield this CDR3. This chain links TRBV7-2 with TRBJ1-1; 11 positions agree with TRBD1. The V gene end was trimmed by 5 bases and the J gene end by 11 bases; junction bases not matched to a gene: 10. Germline V lookup: CDR1 SGHTA, CDR2 FQGNSA. This CDR3 is 14 amino acids long. The CDR3 DNA reads TGTGCCAGCAGCCGAACTGGGACAGGGGGGATGGCTTTCTTT. Translated, it gives CASSRTGTGGMAFF.

This chain connects TRBV6-5 to TRBJ1-5, with D tentatively TRBD1 (5 bases). With 4 bases removed from V and 4 bases from J, the gap between germline ends came to 11 bases. The CDR3 has 14 residues. CDR1 MNHEY and CDR2 SVGAGI come from the germline V gene. The CDR3 coding sequence is TGTGCCAGCAGTTTACGACAGAAAAATCAGCCCCAGCATTTT. It translates to CASSLRQKNQPQHF.

This chain joins TRBV6-4 and TRBJ2-7, with 8 bases lining up with TRBD1. Germline CDR1 reads MRHNA; CDR2 reads SNTAGT. The CDR3 runs 13 residues. The V and J ends lost 4 bases and 5 bases, in that order; junction bases with no gene match: 4. The CDR3 DNA sequence: TGTGCCAGCAGTGCGACAGGGGCCGACGAGCAGTACTTC. This gives the protein CASSATGADEQYF.